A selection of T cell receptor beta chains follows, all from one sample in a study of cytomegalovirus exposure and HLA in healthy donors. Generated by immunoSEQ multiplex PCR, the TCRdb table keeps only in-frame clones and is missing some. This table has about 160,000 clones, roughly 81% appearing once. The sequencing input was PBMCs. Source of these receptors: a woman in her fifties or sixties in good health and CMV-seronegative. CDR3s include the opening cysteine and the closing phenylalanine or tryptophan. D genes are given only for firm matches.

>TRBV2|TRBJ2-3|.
CASSDPGQWDYHTQYF
TGTGCCAGCAGTGATCCGGGACAATGGGATTATCATACGCAGTATTTT
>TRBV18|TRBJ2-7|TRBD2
CASSPNPSGDYEQYF
TGTGCCAGCTCACCAAACCCTAGCGGGGACTACGAGCAGTACTTC
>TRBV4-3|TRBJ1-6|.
CASSQELRAVYNSPLHF
TGCGCCAGCAGCCAAGAATTAAGAGCGGTCTATAATTCACCCCTCCACTTT
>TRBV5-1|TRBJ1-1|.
CASSFRTQNTEAFF
TGCGCCAGCAGCTTCCGGACACAGAACACTGAAGCTTTCTTT
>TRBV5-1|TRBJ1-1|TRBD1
CASSLAGGKTEAFF
TGCGCCAGCAGCTTGGCAGGGGGAAAAACTGAAGCTTTCTTT
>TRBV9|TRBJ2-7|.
CASSAGGGLVEQYF
TGTGCCAGCAGCGCCGGAGGAGGGCTCGTGGAGCAGTACTTC
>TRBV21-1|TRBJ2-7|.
CASSQGQGAPYEQYF
TGTGCCAGCAGCCAGGGACAGGGGGCACCATACGAGCAGTACTTC
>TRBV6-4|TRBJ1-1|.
CASSRQMNTEAFF
TGTGCCAGCAGTAGACAGATGAACACTGAAGCTTTCTTT
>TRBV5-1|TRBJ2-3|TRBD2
CASRSSPSGGTDTQYF
TGCGCCAGCAGGTCCAGTCCTAGCGGGGGCACAGATACGCAGTATTTT
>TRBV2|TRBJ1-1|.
CASSAMAINTEAFF
TGTGCCAGCAGTGCGATGGCCATCAACACTGAAGCTTTCTTT
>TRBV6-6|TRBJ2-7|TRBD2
CASSYSASGGREQYF
TGTGCCAGCAGTTACTCGGCTAGCGGGGGGAGGGAGCAGTACTTC
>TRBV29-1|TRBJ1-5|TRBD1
CSVRDREGQPQHF
TGCAGCGTCAGGGACAGGGAGGGGCAGCCCCAGCATTTT
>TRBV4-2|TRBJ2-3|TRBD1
CASSPGQGTDTQYF
TGTGCCAGCAGCCCCGGACAGGGGACAGATACGCAGTATTTT
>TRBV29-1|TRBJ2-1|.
CSVDGGIIYNEQFF
TGCAGCGTTGACGGCGGGATCATCTACAATGAGCAGTTCTTC